Reported below is one T cell receptor (beta chain). The target of this receptor is not known. No clone much larger than this one lies a single base away; base qualities are absent. The sample originates from a study of blood T cell repertoires in COVID-19 (dated by TCRdb to about 2020). Background on the whole study: Samples covering the acute and convalescent phases of COVID-19 were provided by collaborators in the United States, Italy and Spain. The material from the prospective study consisted of cDNA or gDNA derived from T cells, B-cell-depleted T cells, or PBMCs. Subjects who had been exposed to COVID-19, were actively infected with it, or had recovered from it provided the deeply sampled blood TCRbeta repertoires that made up the dataset. The repertoires were released in a freely available public database meant as a resource for research on the immune response to SARS-CoV-2. Samples came from the ongoing ImmuneRACE study (first 160 participants) plus 1,254 subjects from 6 global collaborators. A de-identified subject ID, COVID-19 status, age in years and sex were almost always included in the sample metadata. Where available, HLA class I and class II types were taken from metadata supplied by the sample provider and were not determined by assay-based typing.

V is pared back by 5 bases and J by 0 bases, with 11 bases lying between the germline termini. Taken from cysteine to phenylalanine, the CDR3 has 15 residues. The read is trimmed to its CDR3 DNA, 45 bases read in frame from base 1. CDR1 and CDR2, looked up from the germline V gene (reference sequence), are GTSNPN and SVGIG. The paper's findings and limits, for the study overall: Clinical and demographic metadata were provided uncurated, with the amount varying by source and participant.

At one collaborating source in Seattle, patients were enrolled during active infection and were followed longitudinally through the course of disease. Whole blood was collected in K2EDTA tubes by collaborating institutions according to the institutions' own protocols. Collaborator samples were shipped for TCRbeta analysis as frozen whole blood, isolated PBMCs, or DNA extracted from either sample type. The immunoSEQ Assay, a bias-controlled multiplex PCR, was used to amplify TCRbeta CDR3 regions from genomic DNA. Regarding the original processing steps: Nucleated cell counts per sample were estimated from amplification of reference gene primers within the assay. To quantify the absolute abundance of each unique TCRbeta CDR3 rearrangement, sequence reads were collapsed and filtered. For each sample, productive Simpson clonality was calculated by taking the square root of Simpson's diversity index across productive rearrangements. What TCRdb holds here is the immuneACCESS table cut down to in-frame rearrangements. Part of the clones is not present; checked against another copy, under half of the missing clones reflect an unresolved V gene, and the others are unexplained. V and J calls and clone size are as listed in that table; D and trimming were resolved from the DNA. In this sample the table shows around 480,000 clones, approximately 88% of which occur a single time. The leading ten clones occupy over 10% of the sample.

This TCR was recovered from a woman in her fifties or sixties with COVID-19, enrolled during active disease. The chain was built from TRBV30 and TRBJ1-6; perhaps TRBD1 is the D gene, with 5 bases matching. The source material was peripheral blood. The DNA sequence follows: TGTGCCTGGGCTCCTAGGGGCTCCTATAATTCACCCCTCCACTTT. Its protein product is CAWAPRGSYNSPLHF.